This TCR beta chain was identified during a study of blood T cell repertoires in COVID-19. Whole-study context: The origin of the acute and convalescent COVID-19 samples was the United States, Italy and Spain.

Those enrolled, adults aged 18 to 89 years, came from roughly 22 US areas. The CDR3 is made up of 14 amino acids. Per germline, CDR1 SEHNR and CDR2 FQNEAQ (reference sequence). Trimming pared 5 bases from V and 10 bases from J, leaving 17 bases between. The protocol was immunoSEQ multiplex PCR, while the TCRdb copy is restricted to in-frame clones and leaves out a portion. The profile shows about 330,000 clones, around 90% of them singletons. The TCR was taken from a woman aged 25 to 39 who had recovered from COVID-19. The gene calls are TRBV7-9 and TRBJ1-4; D gene unclear. The specimen was PBMCs or T cells enriched from blood (not recorded which). In DNA form, the CDR3 reads TGTGCCAGCAGCATGGACTTAAGGGTCGGAAAACTGTTTTTT. Its protein is CASSMDLRVGKLFF.